This paragraph reports one T cell receptor (beta chain). Its antigen remains unknown. This may come from a read error, since a much larger clone is one base off. The library came from three nested PCR rounds adapted from ARM-PCR protocols. TCRdb passed the multiplex PCR reads through MiXCR, listing each CDR3 protein once. The profile covers around 74,000 distinct CDR3 sequences, with about two thirds appearing a single time and roughly 13% taken by the ten largest. The V gene's germline CDR1 is MNHEY and CDR2 SVGAGI. V shed 0 bases and J 7 bases; nucleotides not matched to a gene: 8. This CDR3 spans 15 amino acids. This sample was taken from a study of tumor and adjacent non-tumor tissue in lung cancer. Study-level results: In normal lung, the top 100 clones were significantly more dominant than in tumor.

This sample's RNA came from whole unsorted tissue. Source material: lung tumor tissue. J is TRBJ1-2 and V is TRBV6-5, with 7 nucleotides matching TRBD1. The clonotype comes from a woman aged 70-85 years with non-small cell lung cancer. The CDR3 sequence is CASSYSGQWASGYTF. The CDR3, as DNA: TGTGCCAGCAGTTACTCGGGACAGTGGGCGTCTGGCTACACCTTC.